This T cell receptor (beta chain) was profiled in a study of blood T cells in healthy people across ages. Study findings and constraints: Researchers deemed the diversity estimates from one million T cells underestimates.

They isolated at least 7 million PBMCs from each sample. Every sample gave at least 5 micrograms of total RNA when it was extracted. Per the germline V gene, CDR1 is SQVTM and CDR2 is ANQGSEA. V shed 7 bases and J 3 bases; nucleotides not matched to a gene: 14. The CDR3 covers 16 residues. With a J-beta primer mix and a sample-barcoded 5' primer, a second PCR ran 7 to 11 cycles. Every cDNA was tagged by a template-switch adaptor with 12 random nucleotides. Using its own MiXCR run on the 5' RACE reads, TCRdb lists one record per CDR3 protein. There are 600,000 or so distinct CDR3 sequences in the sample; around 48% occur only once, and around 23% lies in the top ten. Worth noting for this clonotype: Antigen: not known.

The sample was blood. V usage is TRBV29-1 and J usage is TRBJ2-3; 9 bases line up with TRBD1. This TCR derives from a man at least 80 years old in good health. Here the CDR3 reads CSAAPGQGVRTDTQYF. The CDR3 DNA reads TGCAGCGCCGCTCCGGGACAGGGAGTAAGGACAGATACGCAGTATTTT.